The rows below give T cell receptor beta chains drawn from one sample of a study of T cell repertoires in cytomegalovirus infection. TCRdb reprocessed the reads via MiXCR and lists one record per CDR3 protein. The table includes about 490,000 distinct CDR3 sequences, 26% detected once. The sequenced sample consisted of PBMCs. The receptors come from a human donor in good health (CMV status not recorded). Some clones in this sample may be carry-over from other donors' samples. The CDR3 runs from the conserved cysteine through the conserved F or W. D genes are given only for firm matches. Size is stated for part of the rows, as once, few or many counts, or as a class when the clone is expanded.

>few|TRBV28|TRBD1|TRBJ2-3
TGTGCCAGCAGTTCAAGTGGGACAGACACAGATACGCAGTATTTT
CASSSSGTDTDTQYF
>NA|TRBV27|TRBD2|TRBJ2-3
TGTGCCAGCAGTTTACTTGGACTAGCCGCGGCAGATACGCAGTATTTT
CASSLLGLAAADTQYF
>few|TRBV6-6|NA|TRBJ2-1
TGTGCCAGCAGTTACTCGGCCATGGAGCGCAGTGAGCAGTTCTTC
CASSYSAMERSEQFF
>few|TRBV2|NA|TRBJ1-2
TGTGCCAGCAGCAAAGAGACAGGAGGCTATGGCTACACCTTC
CASSKETGGYGYTF
>few|TRBV11-2|TRBD2|TRBJ2-3
TGTGCCAGCAGCCCTTTAATTGGCGGGAGAAGGGGTACGCAGTATTTT
CASSPLIGGRRGTQYF
>many|TRBV7-9|TRBD1|TRBJ1-4
TGTGCCAGCAGCTTAGACAGGGGCTCTGAAAAACTGTTTTTT
CASSLDRGSEKLFF
>NA|TRBV12-3/TRBV12-4|NA|TRBJ1-6
TGTGCCAGCAGTTTCGGATCAACGGGTAATTCACCCCTCCACTTT
CASSFGSTGNSPLHF
>NA|TRBV7-8|NA|TRBJ2-1
TGTGCCAGCAGAGAGGGGGGGGGCGGACCCTACAATGAGCAGTTCTTC
CASREGGGGPYNEQFF
>once|TRBV27|NA|TRBJ1-5
TGTGCCAGCATGTCGGGGGGCAATCAGCCCCAGCATTTT
CASMSGGNQPQHF
>NA|TRBV30|TRBD1|TRBJ1-2
TGTGCCTGGAGTGTACACGGAGGGACAGGGATCTATGGCTACACCTTC
CAWSVHGGTGIYGYTF
>few|TRBV5-6|TRBD2|TRBJ2-1
TGTGCCAGCAGCTTGGACCCCACCCCCCGATATAGCGGGAGGGCCTCGGGGCAGTTCTTC
CASSLDPTPRYSGRASGQFF
>once|TRBV29-1|NA|TRBJ2-4
TGCAGCGTTGAAGATGAGGCTAGCTGGGCCAAAAACATTCAGTACTTC
CSVEDEASWAKNIQYF
>few|TRBV12-3/TRBV12-4|NA|TRBJ1-2
TGTGCCAGCAGAAAAGGGGGGAACTATGGCTACACCTTC
CASRKGGNYGYTF
>few|TRBV28|TRBD1|TRBJ2-5
TGTGCCAGCAGTTCACTGACAGGGGAAGAGACCCAGTACTTC
CASSSLTGEETQYF
>NA|TRBV19|NA|TRBJ2-6
TGTGCCAGTAGTTCCCAGGGCGGCGCTGGGGCCAACGTCCTGACTTTC
CASSSQGGAGANVLTF
>NA|TRBV7-2|NA|TRBJ2-3
TGTGCCAGCATCCTGGACGGTATCGTCACAGATACGCAGTATTTT
CASILDGIVTDTQYF
>NA|TRBV5-6|TRBD1|TRBJ1-5
TGTGCCAGCAGCTACTCCGGGACAGGGAGGTTCAATCAGCCCCAGCATTTT
CASSYSGTGRFNQPQHF
>few|TRBV29-1|NA|TRBJ2-3
TGCAGCGTTGATTTACAGGGAATCACAGATACGCAGTATTTT
CSVDLQGITDTQYF
>NA|TRBV19|NA|TRBJ2-3
TGTGCCAGTAGTATCGAGGGAGATACGCAGTATTTT
CASSIEGDTQYF
>NA|TRBV9|NA|TRBJ2-1
TGTGCCAGCAGCGTACAACCCAGGGATGGGAACAATGAGCAGTTCTTC
CASSVQPRDGNNEQFF
>NA|TRBV7-8|TRBD2|TRBJ2-1
TGTGCCAGCCCTACTAGCGGGAGCGACAATGAGCAGTTCTTC
CASPTSGSDNEQFF
>many|TRBV7-9|TRBD2|TRBJ2-5
TGTGCCAGCAGCTCCAGGACTAGCGGGAGGGCCCGCCCAGAGACCCAGTACTTC
CASSSRTSGRARPETQYF
>NA|TRBV6-6|TRBD1|TRBJ2-3
TGTGCCAGCAGCCCGGGACAGTTATACACAGATACGCAGTATTTT
CASSPGQLYTDTQYF
>few|TRBV27|NA|TRBJ1-5
TGTGCCAGCAGTCTTGACCGGGATAGCAATCAGCCCCAGCATTTT
CASSLDRDSNQPQHF
>NA|TRBV5-4|NA|TRBJ2-5
TGTGCCAGCACACCGACGCCGCACCAAGAGACCCAGTACTTC
CASTPTPHQETQYF
>many|TRBV7-2|NA|TRBJ2-7
TGTGCCAGCAGCTTCCGGGACTCAAAGCAGTACTTC
CASSFRDSKQYF
>NA|TRBV20-1|NA|TRBJ2-1
TGCAGTGCTCCCCTCGGGAGCGCTTGGGGCAATGAGCAGTTCTTC
CSAPLGSAWGNEQFF
>NA|TRBV20-1|TRBD1|TRBJ1-1
TGCAGTGCTAGAGATCTAGGGGGCGGGGTAGGTGAAGCTTTCTTT
CSARDLGGGVGEAFF
>few|TRBV20-1|TRBD1|TRBJ2-2
TGCAGTGCTAGAGATTTTGGACAGGGAACCGGGGAGCTGTTTTTT
CSARDFGQGTGELFF
>few|TRBV6-6|TRBD1|TRBJ1-5
TGTGCCAGCAGTGTCACAGGGGCGAAGGGCAATCAGCCCCAGCATTTT
CASSVTGAKGNQPQHF
>many|TRBV11-3|NA|TRBJ2-3
TGTGCCAGCAGCTTAGATGTCGTCCGGGATACGCAGTATTTT
CASSLDVVRDTQYF
>many|TRBV7-9|TRBD2|TRBJ2-1
TGTGCCAGCAGCCCCGGGACTAGCGGGAGGGCCTACAATGAGCAGTTCTTC
CASSPGTSGRAYNEQFF